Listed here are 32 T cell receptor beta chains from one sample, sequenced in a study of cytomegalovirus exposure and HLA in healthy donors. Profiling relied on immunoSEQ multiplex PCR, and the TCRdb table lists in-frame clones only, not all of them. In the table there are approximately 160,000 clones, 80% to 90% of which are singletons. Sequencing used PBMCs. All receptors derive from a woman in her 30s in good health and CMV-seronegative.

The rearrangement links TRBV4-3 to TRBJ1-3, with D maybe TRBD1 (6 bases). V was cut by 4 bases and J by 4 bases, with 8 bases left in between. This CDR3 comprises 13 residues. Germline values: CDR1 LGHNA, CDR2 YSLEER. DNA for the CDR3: TGCGCCAGCAGCCGCACAGGGGGAAACACCATATATTTT. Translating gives CASSRTGGNTIYF.

CDR3 coding DNA: TGTGCCAGCAGCTTAGCCGGGGGCTCCTATAATTCACCCCTCCACTTT. Protein sequence: CASSLAGGSYNSPLHF. The chain links TRBV7-2 to TRBJ1-6, with D possibly TRBD1 on 5 matching bases. Germline V CDR1 and CDR2: SGHTA, FQGNSA. This CDR3 comprises 16 residues. Trimming pared 0 bases from V and 0 bases from J, leaving 6 bases between.

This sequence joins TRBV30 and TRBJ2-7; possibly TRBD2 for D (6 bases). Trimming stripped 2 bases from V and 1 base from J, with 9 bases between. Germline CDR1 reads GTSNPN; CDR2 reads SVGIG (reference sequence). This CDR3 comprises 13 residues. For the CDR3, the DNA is TGTGCCTGGAGTATTAGCGGTTCCTACGAGCAGTACTTC. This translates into CAWSISGSYEQYF.

The CDR3 is CSVGYSNQPQHF. For the CDR3, the DNA is TGCAGCGTTGGGTATAGCAATCAGCCCCAGCATTTT. The chain is built from TRBV29-1 and TRBJ1-5; D is unresolved. Per the germline V gene, CDR1 is SQVTM and CDR2 is ANQGSEA. Trimming took 4 bases from V and 0 from J, leaving 4 bases between them. The CDR3 totals 12 residues.

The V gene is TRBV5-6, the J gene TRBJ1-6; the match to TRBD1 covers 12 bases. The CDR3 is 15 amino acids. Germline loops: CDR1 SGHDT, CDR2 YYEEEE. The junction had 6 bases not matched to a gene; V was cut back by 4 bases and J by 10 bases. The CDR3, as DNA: TGTGCCAGCAGCAAGGGACAGGGGGCAGACTCACCCCTCCACTTT. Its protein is CASSKGQGADSPLHF.

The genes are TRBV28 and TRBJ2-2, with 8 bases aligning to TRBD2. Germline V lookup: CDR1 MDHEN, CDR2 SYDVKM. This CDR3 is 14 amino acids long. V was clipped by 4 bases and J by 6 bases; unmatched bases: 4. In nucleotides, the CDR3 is TGTGCCAGCAGTTGGACTAGCTTGGCCGGGGAGCTGTTTTTT. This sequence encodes CASSWTSLAGELFF.

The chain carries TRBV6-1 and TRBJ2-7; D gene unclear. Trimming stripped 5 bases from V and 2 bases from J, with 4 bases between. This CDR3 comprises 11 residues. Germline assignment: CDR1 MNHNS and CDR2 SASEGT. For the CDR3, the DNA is TGTGCCAGCAGTTCCACCTACGAGCAGTACTTC. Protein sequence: CASSSTYEQYF.

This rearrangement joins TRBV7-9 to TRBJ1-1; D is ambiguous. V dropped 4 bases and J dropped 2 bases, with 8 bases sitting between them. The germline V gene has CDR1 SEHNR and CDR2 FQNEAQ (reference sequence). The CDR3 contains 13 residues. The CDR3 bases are TGTGCCAGCAGCTCCCCCGTAAACACTGAAGCTTTCTTT. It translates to CASSSPVNTEAFF.

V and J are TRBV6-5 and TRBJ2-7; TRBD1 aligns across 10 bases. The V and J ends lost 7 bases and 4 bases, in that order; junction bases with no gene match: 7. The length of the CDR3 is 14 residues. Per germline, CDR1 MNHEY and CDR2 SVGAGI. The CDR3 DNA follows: TGTGCCAGCAAACCGGGACAGGGGATATACGAGCAGTACTTC. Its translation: CASKPGQGIYEQYF.

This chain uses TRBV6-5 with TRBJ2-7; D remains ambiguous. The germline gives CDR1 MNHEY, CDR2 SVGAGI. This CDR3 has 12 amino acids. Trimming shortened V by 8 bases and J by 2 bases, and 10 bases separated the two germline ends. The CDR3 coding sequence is TGTGCCAGCGGAAACAGCGCCTACGAGCAGTACTTC. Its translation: CASGNSAYEQYF.

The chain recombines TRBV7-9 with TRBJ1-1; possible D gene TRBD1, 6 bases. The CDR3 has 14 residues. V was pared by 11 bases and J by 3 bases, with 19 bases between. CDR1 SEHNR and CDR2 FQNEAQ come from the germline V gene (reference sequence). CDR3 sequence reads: CAEKNRVEDTEAFF. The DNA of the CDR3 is TGTGCCGAAAAAAACAGGGTAGAGGACACTGAAGCTTTCTTT.

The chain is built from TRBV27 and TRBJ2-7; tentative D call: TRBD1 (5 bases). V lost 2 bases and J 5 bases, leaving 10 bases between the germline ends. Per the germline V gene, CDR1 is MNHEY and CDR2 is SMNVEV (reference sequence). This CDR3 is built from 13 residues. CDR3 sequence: CASSLAGFNEQYF. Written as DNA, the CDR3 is TGTGCCAGCAGTTTAGCAGGGTTCAACGAGCAGTACTTC.

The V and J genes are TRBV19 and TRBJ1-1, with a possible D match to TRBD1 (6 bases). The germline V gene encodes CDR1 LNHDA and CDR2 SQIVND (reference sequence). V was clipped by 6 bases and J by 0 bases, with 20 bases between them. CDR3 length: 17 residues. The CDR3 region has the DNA TGTGCCAGTAGCCCAGGGGCCGCCCAAATCGTGAACACTGAAGCTTTCTTT. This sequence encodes CASSPGAAQIVNTEAFF.

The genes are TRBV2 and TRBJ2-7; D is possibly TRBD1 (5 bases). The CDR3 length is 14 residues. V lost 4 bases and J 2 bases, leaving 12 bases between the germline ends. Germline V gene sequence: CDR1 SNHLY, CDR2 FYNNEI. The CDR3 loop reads CASSVNRGTYEQYF. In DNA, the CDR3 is TGTGCCAGCAGTGTCAATAGGGGAACCTACGAGCAGTACTTC.

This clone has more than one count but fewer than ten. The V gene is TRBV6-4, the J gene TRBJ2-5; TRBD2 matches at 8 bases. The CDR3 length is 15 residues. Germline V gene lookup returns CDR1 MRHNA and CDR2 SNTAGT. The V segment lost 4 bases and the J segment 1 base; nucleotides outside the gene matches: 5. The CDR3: CASSVVAGSQETQYF. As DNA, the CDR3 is TGTGCCAGCAGTGTGGTAGCGGGGAGCCAAGAGACCCAGTACTTC.

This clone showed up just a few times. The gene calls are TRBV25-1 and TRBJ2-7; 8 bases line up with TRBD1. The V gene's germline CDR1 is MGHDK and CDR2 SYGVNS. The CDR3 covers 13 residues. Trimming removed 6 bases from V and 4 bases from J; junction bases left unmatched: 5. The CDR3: CASRETGDYEQYF. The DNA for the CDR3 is TGTGCCAGCAGGGAGACAGGGGATTACGAGCAGTACTTC.

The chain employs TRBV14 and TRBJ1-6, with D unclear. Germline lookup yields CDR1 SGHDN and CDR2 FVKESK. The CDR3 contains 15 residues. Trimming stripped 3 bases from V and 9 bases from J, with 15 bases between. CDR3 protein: CASSQGTASGSPLHF. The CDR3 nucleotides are TGTGCCAGCAGCCAGGGAACGGCTTCTGGTTCACCCCTCCACTTT.

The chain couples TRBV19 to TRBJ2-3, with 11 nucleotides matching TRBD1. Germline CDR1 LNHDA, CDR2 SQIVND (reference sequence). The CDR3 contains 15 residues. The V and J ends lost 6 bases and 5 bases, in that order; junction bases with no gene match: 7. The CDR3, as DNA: TGTGCCAGTAGGGCGGGACAGGGGGGACGAGATACGCAGTATTTT. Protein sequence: CASRAGQGGRDTQYF.

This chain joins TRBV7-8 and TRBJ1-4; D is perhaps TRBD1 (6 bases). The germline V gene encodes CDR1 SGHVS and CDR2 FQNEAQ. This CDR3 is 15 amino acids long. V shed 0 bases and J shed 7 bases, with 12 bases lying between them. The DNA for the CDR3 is TGTGCCAGCAGCTTAGCGATACAGGGTAGTGAAAAACTGTTTTTT. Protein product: CASSLAIQGSEKLFF.

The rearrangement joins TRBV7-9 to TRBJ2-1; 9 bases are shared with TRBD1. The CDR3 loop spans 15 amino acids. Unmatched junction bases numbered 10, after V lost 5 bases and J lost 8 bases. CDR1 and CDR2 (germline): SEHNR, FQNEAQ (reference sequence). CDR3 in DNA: TGTGCCAGCAGCCCGCGGGACAGGGCTCTTTATGAGCAGTTCTTC. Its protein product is CASSPRDRALYEQFF.

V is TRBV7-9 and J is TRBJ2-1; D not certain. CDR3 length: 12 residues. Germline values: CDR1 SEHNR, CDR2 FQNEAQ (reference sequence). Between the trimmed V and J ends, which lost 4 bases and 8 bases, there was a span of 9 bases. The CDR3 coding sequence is TGTGCCAGCAGCTCCTCTCTGGATGAGCAGTTCTTC. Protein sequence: CASSSSLDEQFF.

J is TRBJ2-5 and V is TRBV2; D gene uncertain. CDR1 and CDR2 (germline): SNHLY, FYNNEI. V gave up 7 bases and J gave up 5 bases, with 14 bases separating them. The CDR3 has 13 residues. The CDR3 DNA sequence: TGTGCCAGCATGCAGGATGGGTGGGAGACCCAGTACTTC. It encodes CASMQDGWETQYF. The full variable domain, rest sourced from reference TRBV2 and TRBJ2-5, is EPEVTQTPSHQVTQMGQEVILRCVPISNHLYFYWYRQILGQKVEFLVSFYNNEISEKSEIFDDQFSVERPDGSNFTLKIRSTKLEDSAMYFCASMQDGWETQYFGPGTRLLVL.

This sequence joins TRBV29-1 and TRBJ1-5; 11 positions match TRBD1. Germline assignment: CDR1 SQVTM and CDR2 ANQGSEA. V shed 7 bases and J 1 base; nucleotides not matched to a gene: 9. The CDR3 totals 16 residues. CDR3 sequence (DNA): TGCAGCGCGCCCCGGGACAGGGGGGGGAGCAATCAGCCCCAGCATTTT. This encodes CSAPRDRGGSNQPQHF.

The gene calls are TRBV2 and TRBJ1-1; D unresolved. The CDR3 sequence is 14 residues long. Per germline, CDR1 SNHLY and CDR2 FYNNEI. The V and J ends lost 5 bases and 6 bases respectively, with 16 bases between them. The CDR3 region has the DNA TGTGCCAGCAGTATTAACCCGGGGAGGTCTGAAGCTTTCTTT. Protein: CASSINPGRSEAFF.

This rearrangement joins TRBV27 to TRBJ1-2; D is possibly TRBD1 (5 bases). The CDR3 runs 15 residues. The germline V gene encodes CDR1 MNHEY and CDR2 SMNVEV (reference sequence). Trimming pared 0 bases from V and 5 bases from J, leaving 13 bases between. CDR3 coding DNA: TGTGCCAGCAGTTTATCGGGCCAGGGTTTTTATGGCTACACCTTC. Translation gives CASSLSGQGFYGYTF.

The CDR3 spells CASSSVRGVGEQYF. CDR3 sequence (DNA): TGTGCCAGCAGCTCGGTCCGGGGGGTTGGCGAGCAGTACTTC. The chain combines TRBV7-9 with TRBJ2-7; TRBD2 aligns across 7 bases. The V and J ends lost 4 bases and 6 bases, in that order; junction bases with no gene match: 9. Germline values: CDR1 SEHNR, CDR2 FQNEAQ (reference sequence). The CDR3 is made up of 14 amino acids. The full variable domain, completed using reference TRBV7-9 and TRBJ2-7, is DTGVSQNPRHKITKRGQNVTFRCDPISEHNRLYWYRQTLGQGPEFLTYFQNEAQLEKSRLLSDRFSAERPKGSFSTLEIQRTEQGDSAMYLCASSSVRGVGEQYFGPGTRLTVT.

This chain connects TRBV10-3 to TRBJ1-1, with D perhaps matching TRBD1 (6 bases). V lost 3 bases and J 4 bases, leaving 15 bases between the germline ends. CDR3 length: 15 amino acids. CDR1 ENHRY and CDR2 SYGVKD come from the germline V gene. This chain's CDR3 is CAISDSTGPSTEAFF. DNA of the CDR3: TGTGCCATCAGTGATTCTACAGGGCCTTCCACTGAAGCTTTCTTT.

DNA for the CDR3: TGTGCCAGCAGCCAAGGAATATGGGAATACAATGAGCAGTTCTTC. This codes for CASSQGIWEYNEQFF. V usage is TRBV14 and J usage is TRBJ2-1, with D unclear. The CDR3 contains 15 residues. The V and J ends lost 1 base and 4 bases respectively, with 11 bases between them. Germline V gene sequence: CDR1 SGHDN, CDR2 FVKESK.

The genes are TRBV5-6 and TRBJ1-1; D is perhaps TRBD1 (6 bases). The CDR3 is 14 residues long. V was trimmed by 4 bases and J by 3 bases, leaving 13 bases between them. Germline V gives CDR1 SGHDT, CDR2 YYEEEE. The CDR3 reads CASSVTGIDTEAFF. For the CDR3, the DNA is TGTGCCAGCAGCGTAACAGGGATCGACACTGAAGCTTTCTTT.

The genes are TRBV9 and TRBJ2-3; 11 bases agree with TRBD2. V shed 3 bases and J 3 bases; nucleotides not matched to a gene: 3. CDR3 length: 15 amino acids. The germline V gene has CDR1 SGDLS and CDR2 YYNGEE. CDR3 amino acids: CASSAGTSGTDTQYF. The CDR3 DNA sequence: TGTGCCAGCAGCGCCGGGACTAGCGGAACAGATACGCAGTATTTT. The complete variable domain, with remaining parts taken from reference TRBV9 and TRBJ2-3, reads DSGVTQTPKHLITATGQRVTLRCSPRSGDLSVYWYQQSLDQGLQFLIQYYNGEERAKGNILERFSAQQFPDLHSELNLSSLELGDSALYFCASSAGTSGTDTQYFGPGTRLTVL.

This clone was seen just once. The CDR3 loop is CASSLSSRGGQETQYF. DNA of the CDR3: TGTGCCAGCAGCCTCTCATCAAGGGGGGGCCAAGAGACCCAGTACTTC. The gene calls are TRBV9 and TRBJ2-5, with D tentatively TRBD2 (7 bases). The V gene lost 4 bases and the J gene lost 1 base, with 17 bases spanning the gap. The CDR3 totals 16 residues. Germline V gives CDR1 SGDLS, CDR2 YYNGEE.

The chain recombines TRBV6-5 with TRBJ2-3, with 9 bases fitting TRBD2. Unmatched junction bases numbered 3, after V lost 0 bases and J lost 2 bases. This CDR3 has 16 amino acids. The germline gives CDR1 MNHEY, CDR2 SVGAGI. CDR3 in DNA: TGTGCCAGCAGTTACTCTAGCGGGAGTATCACAGATACGCAGTATTTT. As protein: CASSYSSGSITDTQYF.